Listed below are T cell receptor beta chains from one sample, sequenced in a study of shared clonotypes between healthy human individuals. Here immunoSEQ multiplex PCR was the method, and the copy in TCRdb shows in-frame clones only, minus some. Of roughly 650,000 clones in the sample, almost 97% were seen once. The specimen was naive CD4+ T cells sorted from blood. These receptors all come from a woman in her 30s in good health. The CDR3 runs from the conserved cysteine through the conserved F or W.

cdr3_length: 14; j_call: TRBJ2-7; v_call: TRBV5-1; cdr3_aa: CASRTVRWPYEQYF
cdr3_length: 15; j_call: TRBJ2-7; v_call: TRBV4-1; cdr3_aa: CASSHPSGDLYEQYF
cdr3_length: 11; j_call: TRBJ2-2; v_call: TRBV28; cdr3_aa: CASTGVGELFF
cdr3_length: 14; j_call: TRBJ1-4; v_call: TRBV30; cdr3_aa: CAWRGTGSTEKLFF
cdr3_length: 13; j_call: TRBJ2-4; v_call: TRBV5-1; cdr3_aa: CASSSGGANIQYF
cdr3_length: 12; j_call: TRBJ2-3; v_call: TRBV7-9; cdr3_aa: CASSFNGDTQYF
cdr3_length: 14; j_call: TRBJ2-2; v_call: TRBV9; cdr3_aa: CASSAYRETGELFF
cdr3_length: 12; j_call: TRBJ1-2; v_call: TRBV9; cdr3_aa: CASSGRYYGYTF
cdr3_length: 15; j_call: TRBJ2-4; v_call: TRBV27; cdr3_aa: CASSLAGLAKNIQYF
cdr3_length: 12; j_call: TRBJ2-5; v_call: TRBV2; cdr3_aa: CASARVGETQYF
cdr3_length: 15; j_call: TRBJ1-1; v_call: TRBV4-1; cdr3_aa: CASSQTIIGEAEAFF
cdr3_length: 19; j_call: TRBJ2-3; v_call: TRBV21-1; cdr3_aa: CASSKMGGSGGMGSDTQYF
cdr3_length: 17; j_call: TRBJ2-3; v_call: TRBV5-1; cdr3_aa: CASSLGRTSGPGDTQYF
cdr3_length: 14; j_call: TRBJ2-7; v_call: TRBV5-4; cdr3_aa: CASSLAGRAYEQYF
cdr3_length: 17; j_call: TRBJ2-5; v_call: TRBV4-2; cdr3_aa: CASSQVGLGVDQETQYF